Each of the 24 T cell receptor beta chains below was sequenced from the same sample in a study of T cell clonotyping in hematopoietic cell transplantation. Clones were read by immunoSEQ multiplex PCR, and TCRdb kept only the in-frame ones, dropping some. Found here are some 40,000 clones, 95% of them singletons; the top ten hold approximately 0.9%. Sequencing was performed on peripheral blood mononuclear cells. The receptors were sampled from a man aged 25 to 40 in good health. Some clones in this sample may be carry-over from other donors' samples.

CDR3 DNA sequence: TGCAGCGTTGTGGTTAGCACAGATACGCAGTATTTT. Protein sequence: CSVVVSTDTQYF. The V call is TRBV29-1, the J call TRBJ2-3; D is ambiguous. CDR3 size: 12 residues. Germline values: CDR1 SQVTM, CDR2 ANQGSEA. V lost 4 bases and J 0 bases, leaving 5 bases between the germline ends.

V gene TRBV9 combines with J gene TRBJ1-4; 10 nucleotides align to TRBD1. The length of the CDR3 is 15 residues. Germline V lookup: CDR1 SGDLS, CDR2 YYNGEE. Trimming cost V 3 bases and J 10 bases; bases outside gene matches: 9. CDR3 amino acids: CASSASGTGEGKLFF. As DNA, the CDR3 is TGTGCCAGCAGCGCCTCCGGGACAGGGGAGGGAAAACTGTTTTTT.

The genes are TRBV27 and TRBJ2-1, with D perhaps given as TRBD1 or TRBD2 (5 bases each). Germline V gives CDR1 MNHEY, CDR2 SMNVEV (reference sequence). Trimming stripped 3 bases from V and 6 bases from J, with 12 bases between. This CDR3 has 14 residues. In nucleotides, the CDR3 is TGTGCCAGCAGTTTTAATCTCGGGGCCAATGAGCAGTTCTTC. It is translated as CASSFNLGANEQFF.

The gene calls are TRBV4-3 and TRBJ1-4; no clear D gene. This CDR3 contains 16 residues. V lost 0 bases and J lost 3, with 11 bases in between. In germline, CDR1 is LGHNA, CDR2 YSLEER. CDR3 amino acids: CASSQDWVSSNEKLFF. In DNA, the CDR3 is TGCGCCAGCAGCCAAGATTGGGTCAGCTCTAATGAAAAACTGTTTTTT.

The chain uses TRBV29-1 and TRBJ2-7; TRBD1 matches 8 bases. V trimming: 2 bases; J trimming: 3 bases; junction bases outside the gene matches: 6. Germline CDR1 is SQVTM and CDR2 is ANQGSEA. The CDR3 runs to 14 residues. CDR3 in amino acids: CSVEIGQGSYEQYF. The CDR3 bases are TGCAGCGTTGAAATCGGACAGGGCAGCTACGAGCAGTACTTC.

This sequence joins TRBV2 and TRBJ1-4; D remains unclear. Germline CDR1 and CDR2: SNHLY and FYNNEI. CDR3 length: 15 amino acids. The germline V and J ends were trimmed by 1 base and 8 bases, with 14 bases remaining between them. CDR3 bases: TGTGCCAGCAGTGAAGGGTCGCTTCCCTACGAAAAACTGTTTTTT. It translates to CASSEGSLPYEKLFF. Full variable domain (missing parts from reference TRBV2 and TRBJ1-4): EPEVTQTPSHQVTQMGQEVILRCVPISNHLYFYWYRQILGQKVEFLVSFYNNEISEKSEIFDDQFSVERPDGSNFTLKIRSTKLEDSAMYFCASSEGSLPYEKLFFGSGTQLSVL.

The J gene is TRBJ2-7, the V gene TRBV6-5; D unresolved. This CDR3 has 15 amino acids. Germline lookup yields CDR1 MNHEY and CDR2 SVGAGI. With 0 bases removed from V and 0 bases from J, the gap between germline ends came to 9 bases. CDR3 protein: CASSYSRTLSYEQYF. The CDR3 DNA follows: TGTGCCAGCAGTTACTCGAGAACCCTCTCCTACGAGCAGTACTTC.

This chain joins TRBV27 and TRBJ2-7; the match to TRBD2 covers 12 bases. The CDR3 runs 16 residues. CDR1 is MNHEY and CDR2 is SMNVEV in the germline V gene (reference sequence). Germline trimming cut 5 bases from V and 0 bases from J; bases unmatched to any gene: 5. The CDR3 protein is CASSPTTSGSSYEQYF. DNA of the CDR3: TGTGCCAGCAGTCCGACGACTAGCGGGAGCTCCTACGAGCAGTACTTC.

The chain recombines TRBV21-1 with TRBJ2-7. TRBV21-1 is tagged as a pseudogene. The CDR3 has 11 residues. Here the CDR3 DNA reads TGTGCCAGCCTCGAGGGGAACGAGCAGTACTTC. Its protein product is CASLEGNEQYF.

The rearrangement joins TRBV5-1 to TRBJ2-7, with TRBD2 as a possible D gene (6 bases). Germline assignment: CDR1 SGHRS and CDR2 YFSETQ. This CDR3 has 12 amino acids. The V and J ends lost 6 bases and 9 bases respectively, with 16 bases between them. CDR3 sequence: CASNSGDLGQYF. The CDR3 bases are TGCGCCAGCAATTCGGGGGACCTGGGGCAGTACTTC.

The V call is TRBV11-2, the J call TRBJ2-3, with TRBD2 matching over 10 bases. The CDR3 is 16 amino acids. CDR1 and CDR2 (germline): SGHAT, FQNNGV. The J segment lost 2 bases and the V segment lost 3 bases, leaving 5 bases of the junction unmatched. DNA of the CDR3: TGTGCCAGCAGCTTCATAGCGGGGGGCCTCACAGATACGCAGTATTTT. This gives the protein CASSFIAGGLTDTQYF. Complete variable domain (other parts from reference TRBV11-2 and TRBJ2-3): EAGVAQSPRYKIIEKRQSVAFWCNPISGHATLYWYQQILGQGPKLLIQFQNNGVVDDSQLPKDRFSAERLKGVDSTLKIQPAKLEDSAVYLCASSFIAGGLTDTQYFGPGTRLTVL.

The rearrangement joins TRBV27 to TRBJ1-2, with D uncertain. This CDR3 comprises 13 residues. V shed 5 bases and J shed 8 bases, with 15 bases lying between them. CDR1 MNHEY and CDR2 SMNVEV come from the germline V gene (reference sequence). Here the CDR3 DNA reads TGTGCCAGCAGTCCATCAGGAGAGTTAGGCTACACCTTC. Protein: CASSPSGELGYTF.

This chain uses TRBV19 with TRBJ2-4, with TRBD1 matching 7 bases. The CDR3 is 13 residues long. Trimming removed 4 bases from V and 10 bases from J; junction bases left unmatched: 7. Per the germline V gene, CDR1 is LNHDA and CDR2 is SQIVND (reference sequence). The chain's CDR3 is CASSTGQVGIQYF. Here the CDR3 DNA reads TGTGCCAGTAGTACAGGACAGGTGGGGATTCAGTACTTC.

V and J are TRBV9 and TRBJ2-2; D not resolved. CDR1 and CDR2 (germline): SGDLS, YYNGEE. This CDR3 is 13 amino acids long. The V and J ends lost 1 base and 5 bases respectively, with 6 bases between them. CDR3 region: CASSVWPTGELFF. The CDR3 DNA follows: TGTGCCAGCAGCGTATGGCCTACCGGGGAGCTGTTTTTT.

The rearrangement uses TRBV7-3 and TRBJ2-2; possibly TRBD1 or TRBD2 for D (5 bases each). The CDR3 extends over 18 amino acids. V lost 0 bases, J lost 4 bases, and 18 bases lay in between. Germline V lookup: CDR1 SGHTA, CDR2 FQGTGA. CDR3 protein: CASSLTPAGTVSTGELFF. The CDR3 DNA reads TGTGCCAGCAGCTTAACCCCTGCAGGGACGGTTAGCACCGGGGAGCTGTTTTTT.

The CDR3 DNA reads TGTGCCAGCAGTTATAGGGAGGGCTACACCTTC. Translation: CASSYREGYTF. The rearrangement uses TRBV6-6 and TRBJ1-2; D remains ambiguous. Trimming took off 3 bases at V and 8 bases at J, with 7 bases between the two ends. CDR3 length: 11 residues. CDR1 and CDR2 (germline): MNHNY, SVGAGI (reference sequence).

The chain combines TRBV20-1 with TRBJ1-1, with D unresolved. Trimming removed 5 bases from V and 5 bases from J, with 9 bases in between. CDR1 is DFQATT and CDR2 is SNEGSKA in the germline V gene (reference sequence). The CDR3 contains 11 residues. For the CDR3, the DNA is TGCAGTGCTTCTAGGAGGACTGAAGCTTTCTTT. As protein: CSASRRTEAFF.

The V call is TRBV5-8, the J call TRBJ1-2; 10 positions agree with TRBD1. Trimming cost V 0 bases and J 6 bases; bases outside gene matches: 2. CDR1 and CDR2 (germline): SGHTS, YDEGEE. CDR3 length equals 14 residues. The CDR3 is CASSLAGQGDGYTF. The DNA of the CDR3 is TGTGCCAGCAGCTTGGCAGGACAGGGGGATGGCTACACCTTC.

The chain joins TRBV5-5 to TRBJ2-7; D perhaps matches TRBD2 (5 bases). The CDR3 covers 14 residues. Germline CDR1 reads SGHKS; CDR2 reads YYEKEE (reference sequence). The V gene lost 0 bases and the J gene lost 2 bases, with 9 bases spanning the gap. CDR3 coding DNA: TGTGCCAGCAGCTTGGAGCGGAATGCCTACGAGCAGTACTTC. It is translated as CASSLERNAYEQYF.

This chain uses TRBV7-2 with TRBJ2-7; D is ambiguous. Trimming left V 1 base short and J 4 bases short, with 11 bases between. CDR1 SGHTA and CDR2 FQGNSA come from the germline V gene. The CDR3 sequence is 14 residues long. The CDR3 loop is CASSLGAASYEQYF. In DNA form, the CDR3 reads TGTGCCAGCAGCTTAGGGGCAGCAAGTTACGAGCAGTACTTC.

The rearrangement links TRBV4-1 to TRBJ1-1; 7 bases align to TRBD1. J gave up 6 bases and V 2 bases, and 6 bases lay outside the gene matches. CDR3 length: 14 amino acids. Germline assignment: CDR1 MGHRA and CDR2 YSYEKL. Here the CDR3 DNA reads TGCGCCAGCAGCCAACTTGACAGGGACGCTGAAGCTTTCTTT. As protein: CASSQLDRDAEAFF.

The chain joins TRBV6-5 to TRBJ2-2; TRBD2 aligns across 8 bases. Germline CDR1 MNHEY, CDR2 SVGAGI. Unmatched junction bases numbered 6, after V lost 7 bases and J lost 5 bases. The CDR3 covers 14 residues. In nucleotides, the CDR3 is TGTGCCAGCAAAGGCGGGGGGATGACCGGGGAGCTGTTTTTT. Its protein product is CASKGGGMTGELFF.

This clone is a singleton in its sample. The chain employs TRBV5-1 and TRBJ2-1; TRBD1 agrees at 7 bases. V gave up 3 bases and J gave up 9 bases; unmatched junction bases: 6. The germline CDR1 and CDR2 sequences are SGHRS and YFSETQ. The CDR3 totals 13 residues. This CDR3 reads CASSYGQATEQFF. The CDR3 DNA reads as TGCGCCAGCAGCTACGGACAGGCTACTGAGCAGTTCTTC.

The genes are TRBV11-1 and TRBJ1-1, with a tentative D call TRBD1 (6 bases). CDR1 SGHAT and CDR2 FQDESV come from the germline V gene (reference sequence). This CDR3 region has 14 residues. V was clipped by 5 bases and J by 4 bases, with 14 bases between them. CDR3 residues: CASSLWDIATEAFF. CDR3 bases: TGTGCCAGCAGCCTATGGGACATTGCCACTGAAGCTTTCTTT.